The clone carrying this T cell receptor beta chain was observed a single time. Its specificity is unknown. The sample originates from a study of T cell responses to AZD1222 COVID-19 vaccine. Study-level information: Second-dose timings of about 4 or about 12 weeks were pooled. Study-wide results and caveats: Distributed over spike, vaccine-associated CD4 TCRs predominated at 160-218 and 743-854. The study identified only five or six AZD1222 recipients as seropositive at baseline.

Generated by immunoSEQ multiplex PCR, the TCRdb table keeps only in-frame clones and is missing some. The data show 150,000 or so clones, 89% seen once. Unmatched junction bases numbered 12, after V lost 7 bases and J lost 7 bases. Germline-derived CDR1 and CDR2 are WSHSY and SAAADI. The CDR3 contains 14 residues. The starting material was peripheral blood, obtained on day 0 of AZD1222 vaccination. This TCR derives from an adult in good health. This rearrangement joins TRBV10-2 to TRBJ1-2; TRBD1 matches 7 bases. The CDR3 sequence is CASNSHRGGVGYTF. The DNA of the CDR3 is TGCGCCAGCAACTCCCACAGGGGAGGAGTTGGCTACACCTTC.